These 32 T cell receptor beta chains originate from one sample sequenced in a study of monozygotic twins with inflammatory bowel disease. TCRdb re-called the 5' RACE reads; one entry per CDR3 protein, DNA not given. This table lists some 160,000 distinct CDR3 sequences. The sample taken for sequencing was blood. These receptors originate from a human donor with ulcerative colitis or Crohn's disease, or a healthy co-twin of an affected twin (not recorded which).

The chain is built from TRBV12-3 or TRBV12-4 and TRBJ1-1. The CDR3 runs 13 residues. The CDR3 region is CASRPKWNTEAFF.

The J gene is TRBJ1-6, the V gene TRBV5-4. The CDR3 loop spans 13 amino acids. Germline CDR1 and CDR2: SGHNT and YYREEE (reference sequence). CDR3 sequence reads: CASSLERNSPLHF.

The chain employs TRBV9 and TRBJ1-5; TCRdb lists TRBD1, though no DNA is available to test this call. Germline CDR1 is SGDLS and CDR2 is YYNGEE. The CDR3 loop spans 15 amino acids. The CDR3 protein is CASSWDSDSNQPQHF.

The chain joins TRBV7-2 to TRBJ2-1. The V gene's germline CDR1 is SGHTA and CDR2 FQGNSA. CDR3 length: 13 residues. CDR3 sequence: CASSPSPYNEQFF. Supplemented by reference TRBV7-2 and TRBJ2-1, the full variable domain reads GAGVSQSPSNKVTEKGKDVELRCDPISGHTALYWYRQSLGQGLEFLIYFQGNSAPDKSGLPSDRFSAERTGGSVSTLTIQRTQQEDSAVYLCASSPSPYNEQFFGPGTRLTVL.

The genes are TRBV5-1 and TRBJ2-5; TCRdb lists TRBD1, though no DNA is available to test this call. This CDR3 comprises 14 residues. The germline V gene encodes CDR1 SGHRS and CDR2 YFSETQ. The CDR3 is CASSFRDPSETQYF.

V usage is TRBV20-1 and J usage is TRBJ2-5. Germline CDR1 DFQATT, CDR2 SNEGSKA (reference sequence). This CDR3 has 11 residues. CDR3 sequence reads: CSGSTKETQYF.

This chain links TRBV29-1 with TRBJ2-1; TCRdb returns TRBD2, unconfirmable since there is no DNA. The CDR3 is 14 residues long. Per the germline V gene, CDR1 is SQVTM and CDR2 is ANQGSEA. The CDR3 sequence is CSVESTGGPNEQFF.

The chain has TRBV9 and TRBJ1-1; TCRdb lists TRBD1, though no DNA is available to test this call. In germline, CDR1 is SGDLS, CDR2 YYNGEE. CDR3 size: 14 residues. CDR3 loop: CANSPGTANTEAFF. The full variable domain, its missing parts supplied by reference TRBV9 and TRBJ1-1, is DSGVTQTPKHLITATGQRVTLRCSPRSGDLSVYWYQQSLDQGLQFLIQYYNGEERAKGNILERFSAQQFPDLHSELNLSSLELGDSALYFCANSPGTANTEAFFGQGTRLTVV.

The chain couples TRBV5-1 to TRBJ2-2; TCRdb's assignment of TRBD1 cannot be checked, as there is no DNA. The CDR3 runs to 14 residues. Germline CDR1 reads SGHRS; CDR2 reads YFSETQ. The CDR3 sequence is CASSLAAGPGELFF.

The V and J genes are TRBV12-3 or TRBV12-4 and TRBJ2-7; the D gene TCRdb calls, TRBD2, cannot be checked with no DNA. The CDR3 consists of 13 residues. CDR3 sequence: CASSLRAGVEQYF.

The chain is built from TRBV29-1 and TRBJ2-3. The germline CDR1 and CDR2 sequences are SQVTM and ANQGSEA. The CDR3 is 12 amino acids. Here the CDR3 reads CSVEFVADTQYF.

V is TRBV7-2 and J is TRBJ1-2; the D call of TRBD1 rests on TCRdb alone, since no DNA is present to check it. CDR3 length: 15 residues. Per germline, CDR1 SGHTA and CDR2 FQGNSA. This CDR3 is CASSSGTGGYYGYTF. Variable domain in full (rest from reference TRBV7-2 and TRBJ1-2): GAGVSQSPSNKVTEKGKDVELRCDPISGHTALYWYRQSLGQGLEFLIYFQGNSAPDKSGLPSDRFSAERTGGSVSTLTIQRTQQEDSAVYLCASSSGTGGYYGYTFGSGTRLTVV.

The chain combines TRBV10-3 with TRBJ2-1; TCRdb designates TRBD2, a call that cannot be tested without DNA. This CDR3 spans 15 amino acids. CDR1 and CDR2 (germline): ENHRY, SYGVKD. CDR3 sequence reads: CAAQGGVSSYNEQFF.

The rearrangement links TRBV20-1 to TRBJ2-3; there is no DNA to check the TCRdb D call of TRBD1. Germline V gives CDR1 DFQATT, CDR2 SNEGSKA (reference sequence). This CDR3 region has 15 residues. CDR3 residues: CSARNDPRGTDTQYF.

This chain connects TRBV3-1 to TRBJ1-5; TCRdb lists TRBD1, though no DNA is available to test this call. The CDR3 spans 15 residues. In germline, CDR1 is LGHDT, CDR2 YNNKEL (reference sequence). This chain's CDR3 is CASSQGSGGNQPQHF.

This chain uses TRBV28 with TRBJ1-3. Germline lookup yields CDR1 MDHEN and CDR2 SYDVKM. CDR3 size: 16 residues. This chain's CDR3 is CASSFQRIYSGNTIYF.

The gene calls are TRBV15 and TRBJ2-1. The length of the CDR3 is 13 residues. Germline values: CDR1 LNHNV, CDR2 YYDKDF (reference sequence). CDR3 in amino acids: CATSKDRTTQQFF.

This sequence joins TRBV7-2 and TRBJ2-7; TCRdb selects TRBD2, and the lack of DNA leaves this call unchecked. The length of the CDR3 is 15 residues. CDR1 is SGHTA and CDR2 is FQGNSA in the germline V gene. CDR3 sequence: CASSLLGLSSYEQYF.

The CDR3 here is CASSLAGQGYNEQFF. V is TRBV5-5 and J is TRBJ2-1; TCRdb outputs TRBD1, but without DNA this stays unchecked. CDR3 length equals 15 residues. The germline V gene encodes CDR1 SGHKS and CDR2 YYEKEE (reference sequence).

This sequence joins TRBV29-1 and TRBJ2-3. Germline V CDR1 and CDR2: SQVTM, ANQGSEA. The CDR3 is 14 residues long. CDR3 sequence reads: CSVEDHQGTDTQYF.

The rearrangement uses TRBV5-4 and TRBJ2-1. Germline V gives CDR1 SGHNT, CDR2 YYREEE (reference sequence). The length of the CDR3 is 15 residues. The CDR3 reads CASSLVGPKVNEQFF.

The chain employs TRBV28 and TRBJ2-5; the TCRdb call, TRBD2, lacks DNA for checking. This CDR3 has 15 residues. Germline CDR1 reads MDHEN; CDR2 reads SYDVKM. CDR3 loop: CASSSPVAAQETQYF.

The CDR3 loop reads CASSLYGGLDTEAFF. This sequence joins TRBV12-3 or TRBV12-4 and TRBJ1-1; TCRdb picks TRBD1, but there is no DNA to check that call. This CDR3 has 15 residues.

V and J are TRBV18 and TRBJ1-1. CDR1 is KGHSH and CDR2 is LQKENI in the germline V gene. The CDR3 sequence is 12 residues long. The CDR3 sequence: CASSHKNTEAFF.

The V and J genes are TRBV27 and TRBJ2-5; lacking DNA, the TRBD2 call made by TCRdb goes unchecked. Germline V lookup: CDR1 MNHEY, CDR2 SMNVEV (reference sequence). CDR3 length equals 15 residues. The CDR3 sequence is CASSPRGPSQETQYF.

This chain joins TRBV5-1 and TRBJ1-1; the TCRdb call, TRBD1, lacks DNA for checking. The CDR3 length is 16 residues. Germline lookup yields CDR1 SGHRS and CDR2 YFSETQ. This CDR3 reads CASSLEQGRMNTEAFF.

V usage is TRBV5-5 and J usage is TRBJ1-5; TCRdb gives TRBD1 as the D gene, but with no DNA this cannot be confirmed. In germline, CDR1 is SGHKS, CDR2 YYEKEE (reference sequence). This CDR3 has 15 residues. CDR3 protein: CASSLAGTPNQPQHF.

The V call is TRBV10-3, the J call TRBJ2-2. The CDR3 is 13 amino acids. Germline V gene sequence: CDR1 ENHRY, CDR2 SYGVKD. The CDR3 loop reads CATVQWDNGELFF.

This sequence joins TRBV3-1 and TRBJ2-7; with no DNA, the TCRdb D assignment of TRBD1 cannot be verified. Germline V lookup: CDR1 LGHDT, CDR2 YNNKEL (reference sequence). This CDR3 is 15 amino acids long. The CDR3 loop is CASSLRQGFTYEQYF.

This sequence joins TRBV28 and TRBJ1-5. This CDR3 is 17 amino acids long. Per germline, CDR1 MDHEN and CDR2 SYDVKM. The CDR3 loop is CASSPTSDDVGNQPQHF. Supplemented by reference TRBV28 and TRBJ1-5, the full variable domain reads DVKVTQSSRYLVKRTGEKVFLECVQDMDHENMFWYRQDPGLGLRLIYFSYDVKMKEKGDIPEGYSVSREKKERFSLILESASTNQTSMYLCASSPTSDDVGNQPQHFGDGTRLSIL.

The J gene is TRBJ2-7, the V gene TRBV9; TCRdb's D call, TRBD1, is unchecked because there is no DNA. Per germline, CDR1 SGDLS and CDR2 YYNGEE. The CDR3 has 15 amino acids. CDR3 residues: CASSASGQGTYEQYF.

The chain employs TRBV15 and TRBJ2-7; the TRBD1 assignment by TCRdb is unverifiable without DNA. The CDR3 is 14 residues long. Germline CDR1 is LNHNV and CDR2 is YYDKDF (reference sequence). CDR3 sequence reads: CATSARDRVYEQYF.